The 4 T cell receptor beta chains reported below all come from one sample, sequenced in a study of beta chain features in type 1 diabetes. General study points: The study found moderately but significantly shorter TCRB CDR3s in all four CD4+ subsets of Type 1 diabetes patients.

The isolated RNA, all of it, was reverse transcribed, so expressed TCRB transcripts were what got sequenced. The data were produced by immunoSEQ multiplex PCR, yet TCRdb's version contains in-frame clones alone and is incomplete. Of 85,000 to 110,000 clones listed, roughly 28% were seen once; the top ten hold 0.5% to 0.6%. These receptors have no known antigen. The sequencing input was central memory CD4+ T cells from blood. These receptors originate from a woman aged 18 to 35 with type 1 diabetes.

This chain joins TRBV18 and TRBJ2-5; D might be TRBD1 (5 bases). The CDR3 runs 15 residues. With 2 bases removed from V and 0 bases from J, the gap between germline ends came to 10 bases. Per germline, CDR1 KGHSH and CDR2 LQKENI. The CDR3 DNA sequence: TGTGCCAGCTCACCAATGGACAAGGACCAAGAGACCCAGTACTTC. This codes for CASSPMDKDQETQYF. Variable domain in full (rest from reference TRBV18 and TRBJ2-5): NAGVMQNPRHLVRRRGQEARLRCSPMKGHSHVYWYRQLPEEGLKFMVYLQKENIIDESGMPKERFSAEFPKEGPSILRIQQVVRGDSAAYFCASSPMDKDQETQYFGPGTRLLVL.

V usage is TRBV6-1 and J usage is TRBJ2-4; possibly TRBD2 for D (5 bases). The germline CDR1 and CDR2 sequences are MNHNS and SASEGT. The CDR3 is 13 residues long. V was trimmed by 4 bases and J by 10 bases, leaving 14 bases between them. The CDR3 sequence is CASSVKASGIQYF. DNA of the CDR3: TGTGCCAGCAGTGTTAAGGCATCGGGGATTCAGTACTTC.

This sequence joins TRBV30 and TRBJ2-7; 10 bases are shared with TRBD2. The germline gives CDR1 GTSNPN, CDR2 SVGIG (reference sequence). The CDR3 is 16 residues long. The junction had 9 bases not matched to a gene; V was cut back by 0 bases and J by 4 bases. The CDR3 sequence: CAWSVPAGGGRYEQYV. DNA for the CDR3: TGTGCCTGGAGTGTACCAGCGGGAGGGGGACGGTACGAGCAGTACGTC.

Only a few counts were recorded for this clone. The genes are TRBV5-6 and TRBJ1-4, with TRBD1 matching 7 bases. V trimming: 5 bases; J trimming: 8 bases; junction bases outside the gene matches: 9. CDR1 and CDR2 (germline): SGHDT, YYEEEE. The CDR3 consists of 14 residues. The chain's CDR3 is CASSQETGEEKLFF. CDR3 in DNA: TGTGCCAGCAGTCAGGAAACAGGGGAGGAAAAACTGTTTTTT.